This is a list of T cell receptor beta chains from one sample in a study of cytomegalovirus exposure and HLA in healthy donors. Assay used: immunoSEQ multiplex PCR; TCRdb lists only in-frame clones, some missing. The data contain approximately 97,000 clones, around 72% of them singletons. The sample comprised PBMCs. All receptors come from a man aged 35 to 55 in good health and CMV-seronegative. The CDR3 runs from the conserved cysteine through the conserved F or W. Where a row states a size, it is once, few, many or the class of an expanded clone; other rows omit it.

cdr3_aa | v_call | clone_size
CASSDGQTEAFF | TRBV6-4 | NA
CASGRDRGVQFF | TRBV12-5 | NA
CASSYQTARDSGYGYTF | TRBV4-1 | NA
CAIKKQGAGTYNEQFF | TRBV5-1 | NA
CASSHQWTGGETQYF | TRBV27 | NA
CASSQVTQYF | TRBV2 | NA
CAISSLGGVNTEAFF | TRBV10-3 | few
CASRKRQGEGHTEAFF | TRBV6-6 | NA
CATSRDRGTDTQYF | TRBV15 | NA
CASRGRTASTDTQYF | TRBV28 | NA
CATSREGGASYEQYF | TRBV15 | few
CASSLAATGNYGYTF | TRBV7-8 | once
CASSSDRVPGNTIYF | TRBV5-8 | NA
CASSLTWSSSYNEQFF | TRBV7-3 | NA
CASGADQPQHF | TRBV30 | few
CASSVQGGTDTQYF | TRBV6-4 | few
CASSPHRRRLGTGGETEAFF | TRBV5-1 | once
CASVGLAGVLGTQYF | TRBV7-2 | few
CASSLGTGVFYEQYF | TRBV5-1 | once
CASRRTGDYGYTF | TRBV7-2 | NA
CASSLRPSRGGRETQYF | TRBV7-3 | NA
CASSYTSGGAHEQFF | TRBV7-2 | NA
CASSNGGGALYEQYF | TRBV21-1 | NA
CASSQQGGTEAFF | TRBV11-1 | NA
CASNQDIYGYTF | TRBV28 | NA
CASSLGVPSGNTIYF | TRBV7-2 | NA
CASSRRVGTHNEQFF | TRBV5-6 | NA
CASSLVSRQGTPNTEAFF | TRBV7-6 | NA
CASSVEDLQGLETQYF | TRBV9 | NA
CASSEDQYGYEQYF | TRBV25-1 | NA
CASSQTGPMSNQPQHF | TRBV19 | NA
CASSFYRGTGELFF | TRBV27 | NA
CASRRTGIYEQYF | TRBV5-6 | NA
CASTQRGGEQYF | TRBV2 | NA
CASSSPGQGNGYTF | TRBV5-1 | NA
CASSIPRGRLAGGGTDTQYF | TRBV19 | NA
CASSHDRALEAFF | TRBV5-1 | NA
CASSPLRGWDRDNTGELFF | TRBV2 | NA
CASSLAAGSYNEQFF | TRBV5-1 | NA
CASSVDSHTEAFF | TRBV9 | NA
CATTRTGGWTGELFF | TRBV19 | few
CASSYGRLAGYEQYF | TRBV6-5 | once
CASSLEDTYYGYTF | TRBV11-2 | NA
CASSPIDRANTEAFF | TRBV18 | NA
CASSYQGHPTGELFF | TRBV6-5 | few
CASSPNGQGVYEQYF | TRBV5-6 | NA